This TCR beta chain was captured in a study of blood T cell repertoires in COVID-19. The V gene's germline CDR1 is DFQATT and CDR2 SNEGSKA (reference sequence). The CDR3 contains 11 residues. Trimming cost V 6 bases and J 8 bases; bases outside gene matches: 5. The method was immunoSEQ multiplex PCR; TCRdb's version includes in-frame clones alone and lacks a portion of them. The sample contains 75,000 to 100,000 clones, 81% of which appear only once. This TCR was recovered from a woman at least 80 years old with acute or convalescent COVID-19. The chain carries TRBV20-1 and TRBJ2-5; the match to TRBD2 covers 8 bases. The sequencing sample was made of peripheral blood. As DNA, the CDR3 is TGCAGTGCAAAAACTAGCGGCACCCAGTACTTC. It codes for CSAKTSGTQYF.